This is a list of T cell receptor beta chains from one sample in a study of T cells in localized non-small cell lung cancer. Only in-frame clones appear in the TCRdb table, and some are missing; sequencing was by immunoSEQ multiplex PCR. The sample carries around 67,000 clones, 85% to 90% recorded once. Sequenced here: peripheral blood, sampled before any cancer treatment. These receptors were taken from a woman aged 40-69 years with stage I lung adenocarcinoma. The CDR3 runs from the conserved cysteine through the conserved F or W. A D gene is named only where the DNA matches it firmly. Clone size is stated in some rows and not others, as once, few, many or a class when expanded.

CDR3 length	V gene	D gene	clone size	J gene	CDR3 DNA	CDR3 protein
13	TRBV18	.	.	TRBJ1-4	TGTGCCAGCTCACCAGGGGCTAATGAAAAACTGTTTTTT	CASSPGANEKLFF
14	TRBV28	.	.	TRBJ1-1	TGTGCCAGCAGTTTCCGATGGGGGTCCACTGAAGCTTTCTTT	CASSFRWGSTEAFF
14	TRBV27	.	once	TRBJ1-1	TGTGCCAGCAGGGCCGGGACTGCGGATGCCGAAGCTTTCTTT	CASRAGTADAEAFF
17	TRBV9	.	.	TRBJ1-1	TGTGCCAGCAGCGTAGCCCGACCAATATCCATGAACACTGAAGCTTTCTTT	CASSVARPISMNTEAFF
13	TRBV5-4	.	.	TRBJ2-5	TGTGCCAGCAGCTTGGGCGAGTTTGAGACCCAGTACTTC	CASSLGEFETQYF
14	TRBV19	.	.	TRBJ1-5	TGTGCCAGTAGTACCCGAACTAATAATCAGCCCCAGCATTTT	CASSTRTNNQPQHF
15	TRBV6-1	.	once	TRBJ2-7	TGTGCCAGCAGTGTGGGGGACGCCCGCTCCTACGAGCAGTACTTC	CASSVGDARSYEQYF
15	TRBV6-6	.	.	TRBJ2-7	TGTGCCAGCAGCAGTAGAGGGGACGTAACCTACGAGCAGTACTTC	CASSSRGDVTYEQYF
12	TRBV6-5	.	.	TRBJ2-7	TGTGCCACGTCTGCCGGGGCCTACGAGCAGTACTTC	CATSAGAYEQYF
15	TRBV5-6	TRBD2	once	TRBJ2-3	TGTGCCAGCAGCTCCTGGACTAGCAGCACAGATACGCAGTATTTT	CASSSWTSSTDTQYF
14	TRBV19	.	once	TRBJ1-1	TGTGCCAGTAGGAGCGCAGGGGAGGACACTGAAGCTTTCTTT	CASRSAGEDTEAFF
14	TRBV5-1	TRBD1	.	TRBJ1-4	TGCGCCAGCAGCGGGGGACAGACTAATGAAAAACTGTTTTTT	CASSGGQTNEKLFF
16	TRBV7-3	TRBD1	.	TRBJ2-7	TGTGCCAGCAGCTCTTTCTCTACAGGGGCCCCCTACGAGCAGTACTTC	CASSSFSTGAPYEQYF
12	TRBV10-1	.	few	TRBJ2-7	TGCGCCAGCAGTGTAGTCTCCGGCGAGCAGTACTTC	CASSVVSGEQYF
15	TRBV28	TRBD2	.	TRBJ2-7	TGTGCCAGCAGTTCCGGGACTAGCGGGACCTACGAGCAGTACTTC	CASSSGTSGTYEQYF
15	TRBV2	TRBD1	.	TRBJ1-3	TGTGCCAGCAGACCGGGACAGGGGGCCGGAAACACCATATATTTT	CASRPGQGAGNTIYF
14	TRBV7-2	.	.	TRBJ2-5	TGTGCCAGCAGCTCGCTCCGATTTTTGGAGACCCAGTACTTC	CASSSLRFLETQYF
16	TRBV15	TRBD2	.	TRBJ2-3	TGTGCCACCAGCAGGGAGCTTAGCGGGGTAATAGATACGCAGTATTTT	CATSRELSGVIDTQYF
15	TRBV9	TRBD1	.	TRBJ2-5	TGTGCCAGCAGCCTAAGGACAGGGGAGTTAGAGACCCAGTACTTC	CASSLRTGELETQYF
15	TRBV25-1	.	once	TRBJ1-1	TGTGCCAGCAGTGAAGGTCCCAGGCGGAACACTGAAGCTTTCTTT	CASSEGPRRNTEAFF
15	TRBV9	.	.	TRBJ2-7	TGTGCCAGCAGCGTAGGGGCCATTAGCTCCTACGAGCAGTACTTC	CASSVGAISSYEQYF
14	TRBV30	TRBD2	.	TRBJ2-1	TGTGCCTGGACCCTCGGCGGGAGCCACAATGAGCAGTTCTTC	CAWTLGGSHNEQFF
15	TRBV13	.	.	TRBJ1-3	TGTGCCAGCAAGTGGCGGGGACAAAATGGAAACACCATATATTTT	CASKWRGQNGNTIYF